The 19 T cell receptor beta chains listed next were all sequenced from one sample in a study of cytomegalovirus exposure and HLA in healthy donors. The PCR used 60 Vbeta and 13 Jbeta primers. Generated by immunoSEQ multiplex PCR, the TCRdb table keeps only in-frame clones and is missing some. The sample lists fewer than 100,000 clones; roughly 80% were seen once. Material for sequencing was PBMCs. Receptors were obtained from a man aged 35 to 55 in good health and CMV-seropositive.

The chain links TRBV9 to TRBJ2-1, with TRBD2 matching over 12 bases. The germline V gene has CDR1 SGDLS and CDR2 YYNGEE. Losses at the gene ends were 3 bases for V and 4 bases for J; bases not matched to a gene: 8. This CDR3 is 17 amino acids long. CDR3 coding DNA: TGTGCCAGCAGCGGGGATCGACTAGCGGGGGAGTACAATGAGCAGTTCTTC. This gives the protein CASSGDRLAGEYNEQFF.

The chain couples TRBV13 to TRBJ1-5; D is undetermined. CDR1 PRHDT and CDR2 FYEKMQ come from the germline V gene (reference sequence). V lost 5 bases, J lost 4 bases, and 12 bases lay in between. The CDR3 extends over 14 amino acids. The CDR3, as DNA: TGTGCCAGCAGCCAGGCCCCCGAGAATCAGCCCCAGCATTTT. Its protein product is CASSQAPENQPQHF.

V is TRBV7-9 and J is TRBJ2-1; the D gene is possibly TRBD2 (5 bases). V was cut by 5 bases and J by 9 bases, with 23 bases left in between. CDR1 is SEHNR, CDR2 FQNEAQ, per germline (reference sequence). This CDR3 has 16 amino acids. This CDR3 reads CASSTSGRHGISEQFF. For the CDR3, the DNA is TGTGCCAGCAGCACAAGCGGACGCCACGGGATCAGTGAGCAGTTCTTC.

This sequence joins TRBV7-6 and TRBJ1-5; TRBD1 agrees at 7 bases. The CDR3 runs 14 residues. Germline assignment: CDR1 SGHVS and CDR2 FNYEAQ. Trimming cost V 5 bases and J 4 bases; bases outside gene matches: 5. CDR3 loop: CASSLGTANQPQHF. The CDR3 DNA is TGTGCCAGCAGCCTAGGGACAGCAAATCAGCCCCAGCATTTT.

This sequence joins TRBV18 and TRBJ2-7, with 7 positions matching TRBD2. CDR3 length equals 16 residues. Germline-derived CDR1 and CDR2 are KGHSH and LQKENI. The ends lost 0 bases at V and 6 bases at J; junction bases unmatched: 11. Here the CDR3 reads CASSPPEGTPGGEQYF. The CDR3 DNA reads as TGTGCCAGCTCACCACCGGAGGGTACTCCGGGGGGCGAGCAGTACTTC. Using reference TRBV18 and TRBJ2-7 for the parts outside the CDR3, the full variable domain is NAGVMQNPRHLVRRRGQEARLRCSPMKGHSHVYWYRQLPEEGLKFMVYLQKENIIDESGMPKERFSAEFPKEGPSILRIQQVVRGDSAAYFCASSPPEGTPGGEQYFGPGTRLTVT.

Only a few counts were recorded for this clone. V is TRBV7-9 and J is TRBJ1-2; 10 nucleotides match TRBD1. The CDR3 sequence is 16 residues long. Germline values: CDR1 SEHNR, CDR2 FQNEAQ (reference sequence). V lost 4 bases, J lost 5 bases, and 10 bases stayed unmatched. CDR3 residues: CASSSRDRGRRYGYTF. The CDR3, as DNA: TGTGCCAGCAGCTCCCGTGACAGGGGGCGCCGGTATGGCTACACCTTC.

The chain combines TRBV7-8 with TRBJ1-1; 9 nucleotides match TRBD1. J lost 3 bases, V lost 5 bases, and 13 bases had no gene match. The V gene's germline CDR1 is SGHVS and CDR2 FQNEAQ. The CDR3 consists of 17 residues. The CDR3, as DNA: TGTGCCAGCAGCGCCGGGACAGGGTGGCTGGAACACACTGAAGCTTTCTTT. Translated, it gives CASSAGTGWLEHTEAFF.

This clone was counted a single time. CDR3 loop: CASSPVGLAGGAAYEQYF. CDR3 nucleotide sequence: TGTGCCAGCAGTCCCGTAGGACTAGCGGGAGGCGCAGCCTACGAGCAGTACTTC. This chain connects TRBV28 to TRBJ2-7; TRBD2 matches 14 bases. The germline gives CDR1 MDHEN, CDR2 SYDVKM. The CDR3 is 18 residues long. The ends lost 5 bases at V and 2 bases at J; junction bases unmatched: 11.

The sample holds a few counts of this clone. The rearrangement uses TRBV10-1 and TRBJ1-1, with D possibly being TRBD1 (6 bases). Germline V gene lookup returns CDR1 WNHNN and CDR2 SYGVQD (reference sequence). The ends were cut back, 4 bases at V and 4 bases at J, with 13 bases in the middle. CDR3 length equals 14 residues. This chain's CDR3 is CASSGSYRVTEAFF. The CDR3, as DNA: TGCGCCAGCAGTGGATCCTACAGGGTCACTGAAGCTTTCTTT.

The V gene is TRBV28, the J gene TRBJ1-1; D possibly corresponds to TRBD1 (5 bases). The CDR3 runs 15 residues. V lost 7 bases to trimming and J lost 1 base, with 16 bases between them. CDR1 is MDHEN, CDR2 SYDVKM, per germline. As DNA, the CDR3 is TGTGCCAGCACCCCCGGGGGACTTAAGAACACTGAAGCTTTCTTT. Translating it yields CASTPGGLKNTEAFF.

The CDR3 DNA follows: TGTGCCAGCAGCTCAGGGGCCTACGAGCAGTACTTC. Amino acids: CASSSGAYEQYF. V gene TRBV2 combines with J gene TRBJ2-7; a weak D match, TRBD1 (6 bases). Germline V gene sequence: CDR1 SNHLY, CDR2 FYNNEI. With 6 bases removed from V and 2 bases from J, the gap between germline ends came to 8 bases. The CDR3 runs 12 residues.

This clone was counted a few times. The V and J genes are TRBV5-6 and TRBJ1-5; 7 positions match TRBD1. The CDR3 extends over 16 amino acids. Per the germline V gene, CDR1 is SGHDT and CDR2 is YYEEEE. V gave up 0 bases and J gave up 3 bases; unmatched junction bases: 6. CDR3 loop: CASSLGQGLFNQPQHF. The DNA for the CDR3 is TGTGCCAGCAGCTTGGGACAGGGCCTTTTCAATCAGCCCCAGCATTTT.

This chain joins TRBV5-1 and TRBJ2-6, with 9 bases matching TRBD1. Germline CDR1 and CDR2: SGHRS and YFSETQ. Germline trimming cut 3 bases from V and 3 bases from J; bases unmatched to any gene: 7. The length of the CDR3 is 17 residues. The CDR3 DNA follows: TGCGCCAGCAGCTGGAGCCGACAGGGGGATGGGGCCAACGTCCTGACTTTC. This gives the protein CASSWSRQGDGANVLTF.

The genes are TRBV10-3 and TRBJ2-7, with 8 bases identical to TRBD2. This CDR3 comprises 14 residues. V trimming: 4 bases; J trimming: 1 base; junction bases outside the gene matches: 3. Germline loops: CDR1 ENHRY, CDR2 SYGVKD. CDR3 loop: CAISGTSRSYEQYF. CDR3 nucleotides: TGTGCCATCAGTGGGACTAGCAGGTCCTACGAGCAGTACTTC.

The chain recombines TRBV14 with TRBJ2-2, with TRBD1 matching over 8 bases. The CDR3 has 16 amino acids. CDR1 and CDR2 (germline): SGHDN, FVKESK. Trimming cost V 2 bases and J 3 bases; bases outside gene matches: 5. Here the CDR3 DNA reads TGTGCCAGCAGCCAATTGACAGGGGTCTACACCGGGGAGCTGTTTTTT. The encoded protein is CASSQLTGVYTGELFF.

The genes are TRBV23-1 and TRBJ1-5; a weak D match, TRBD1 (6 bases). TRBV23-1 falls under the ORF class, with uncertain function. This CDR3 is 16 amino acids long. V was clipped by 3 bases and J by 0 bases, with 12 bases between them. The CDR3 coding sequence is TGCGCCAGCAGTCACCAGGACAGCCATAGCAATCAGCCCCAGCATTTT. It encodes CASSHQDSHSNQPQHF.

The chain is built from TRBV5-1 and TRBJ1-2; tentative D call: TRBD1 (5 bases). V shed 0 bases and J shed 7 bases, with 10 bases lying between them. The CDR3 has 13 residues. CDR1 SGHRS and CDR2 YFSETQ come from the germline V gene. CDR3: CASSLEGRGGYTF. The CDR3 nucleotides read TGCGCCAGCAGCTTGGAAGGGAGGGGTGGCTACACCTTC.

The V gene is TRBV5-4, the J gene TRBJ2-3; tentative D call: TRBD1 (6 bases). The CDR3 sequence is 15 residues long. The ends were cut back, 0 bases at V and 0 bases at J, with 8 bases in the middle. Germline loops: CDR1 SGHNT, CDR2 YYREEE (reference sequence). The CDR3 is CASSLDRASTDTQYF. In DNA, the CDR3 is TGTGCCAGCAGCTTGGACAGGGCTAGCACAGATACGCAGTATTTT.

The V and J genes are TRBV19 and TRBJ2-6; D gene uncertain. Germline assignment: CDR1 LNHDA and CDR2 SQIVND (reference sequence). V was shortened by 0 bases and J by 1 base, with 10 bases between the two germline ends. CDR3 size: 17 residues. CDR3 loop: CASSIDLRSSGANVLTF. The DNA of the CDR3 is TGTGCCAGTAGTATAGATTTGCGGAGTTCTGGGGCCAACGTCCTGACTTTC.